A selection of T cell receptor beta chains follows, all from one sample in a study of T cells after posttransplantation cyclophosphamide. Profiling relied on immunoSEQ multiplex PCR, and the TCRdb table lists in-frame clones only, not all of them. The sample yields over 3,500 clones, 60% to 85% seen once. The sequencing used PBMCs, collected after allogeneic stem cell transplant with posttransplant cyclophosphamide. The receptor source for this set is a male patient between 40 and 49 years old who received an allogeneic stem cell transplant from a related donor, was CMV-positive, and had acute and chronic GVHD. Among the T cells, some may be from the graft donor. The CDR3 runs from the conserved cysteine through the conserved F or W. The D gene is left open where the match is weak. Clone size is shown for a subset of rows, as once, few, many or a class of expanded clone.

NA,TRBV9,TRBJ1-1,few,TGTGCCAGCAGCGGGGACATACAGGGTAAAGCTTTCTTT,CASSGDIQGKAFF
NA,TRBV25-1,TRBJ1-1,NA,TGTGCCAGCAGTGGACTAGGTGCGGTGAACACTGAAGCTTTCTTT,CASSGLGAVNTEAFF
TRBD2,TRBV4-3,TRBJ2-1,NA,TGCGCCAGCAGCCAAGAAGTGCTAGCGGGAGGGCTGAGCTCCTACAATGAGCAGTTCTTC,CASSQEVLAGGLSSYNEQFF
TRBD2,TRBV19,TRBJ2-7,NA,TGTGCCAGTAGGCGGGAGGGAGACTACGAGCAGTACTTC,CASRREGDYEQYF
NA,TRBV29-1,TRBJ2-3,NA,TGCAGCGCCATAGGTGGGGGCTCCGGGGATACGCAGTATTTT,CSAIGGGSGDTQYF
NA,TRBV30,TRBJ1-1,once,TGTGCCTGGAGTTCGGGGGTGGCTGAAGCTTTCTTT,CAWSSGVAEAFF
NA,TRBV6-5,TRBJ1-1,NA,TGTGCCAGCAAGACAGGTAATTTGAACACTGAAGCTTTCTTT,CASKTGNLNTEAFF
NA,TRBV19,TRBJ2-1,NA,TGTGCCAGTACCACAGGGAATAGGGAGCAGTTCTTC,CASTTGNREQFF
TRBD1,TRBV6-5,TRBJ1-1,NA,TGTGCCAGCAGTTACCTACCTACAGGGGACACTGAAGCTTTCTTT,CASSYLPTGDTEAFF
NA,TRBV11-3,TRBJ2-7,NA,TGTGCCAGCAGAACGGAGGCCCCCTACGAGCAGTACTTC,CASRTEAPYEQYF
TRBD1,TRBV30,TRBJ2-5,NA,TGTGCCTGGAGCCCGGACAGGGGGCGCCAAGAGACCCAGTACTTC,CAWSPDRGRQETQYF
NA,TRBV6-5,TRBJ1-2,NA,TGTGCCAGCAGTTACTCATCTCTGGGCCGGTTTGGCTACACCTTC,CASSYSSLGRFGYTF
NA,TRBV2,TRBJ2-3,NA,TGTGCCAGCAGTCCAGGATCCTTCGGATACCCCCTAACAACAGATACGCAGTATTTT,CASSPGSFGYPLTTDTQYF
NA,TRBV11-2,TRBJ2-7,NA,TGTGCCAGCAGCTTAGATCGCGGAGAGCAGTACTTC,CASSLDRGEQYF
TRBD1,TRBV6-6,TRBJ1-1,NA,TGTGCCAGCAGTTACGGGGTGACAGGGTCCACTGAAGCTTTCTTT,CASSYGVTGSTEAFF
NA,TRBV7-9,TRBJ1-4,NA,TGTGCCAGCAGCTTGCAGAGAGGAAAACTGTTTTTT,CASSLQRGKLFF
NA,TRBV19,TRBJ1-1,NA,TGTGCCAGTAGTATCGGGTATTACTCTTTCTTT,CASSIGYYSFF
TRBD2,TRBV7-3,TRBJ2-3,NA,TGTGCCAGCAGCAGACTAGCGGGACTCACAGATACGCAGTATTTT,CASSRLAGLTDTQYF
TRBD1,TRBV7-3,TRBJ1-1,few,TGTGCCAGCAGCTTACTGGGACAGATGAACACTGAAGCTTTCTTT,CASSLLGQMNTEAFF
TRBD1,TRBV10-3,TRBJ2-3,NA,TGTGCCATCCAGAGGCACACAGGGGGCGCAAGCACAGATACGCAGTATTTT,CAIQRHTGGASTDTQYF
TRBD1,TRBV19,TRBJ2-2,NA,TGTGCCACCTGGACAGGGGGCTACACCGGGGAGCTGTTTTTT,CATWTGGYTGELFF
NA,TRBV5-3,TRBJ1-2,NA,TGTGCCAGAAGCTCCCCGGCGGGAAGGTTGGACTATGGCTACACCTTC,CARSSPAGRLDYGYTF
TRBD1,TRBV6-5,TRBJ1-2,NA,TGTGCCAGCAGCCTCGGACAGGGCAACTATGGCTACACCTTC,CASSLGQGNYGYTF
TRBD1,TRBV18,TRBJ2-2,NA,TGTGCCAGCTCACAGGGACAGGGGGCCGTCGGGGAGCTGTTTTTT,CASSQGQGAVGELFF
TRBD1,TRBV27,TRBJ2-3,medium-sized,TGTGCCAGCAGTTTCTCGACAGGGGGCGCAGATACGCAGTATTTT,CASSFSTGGADTQYF
TRBD1,TRBV30,TRBJ1-4,NA,TGTGCCTGGAGACAGGGGGCCGGGGAAAAACTGTTTTTT,CAWRQGAGEKLFF
TRBD1,TRBV6-1,TRBJ1-1,NA,TGTGCCAGCAGTGCGAGGGACAGGGGTCGCCTTAACACTGAAGCTTTCTTT,CASSARDRGRLNTEAFF
NA,TRBV14,TRBJ2-1,NA,TGTGCCAGCAGCCGAAACGGAGCCAGCAATGAGCAGTTCTTC,CASSRNGASNEQFF
NA,TRBV18,TRBJ1-4,NA,TGTGCCAGCTCATTCGGGGGGCGAGGTGATGAAAAACTGTTTTTT,CASSFGGRGDEKLFF
TRBD1,TRBV28,TRBJ1-2,NA,TGTGCCAGCAGTCCGGGGGACAGGGGTACCCATGGCTACACCTTC,CASSPGDRGTHGYTF
TRBD1,TRBV9,TRBJ1-6,NA,TGTGCCAGCAGCGCACCCGGGACAGTTAATTCACCCCTCCACTTT,CASSAPGTVNSPLHF
TRBD2,TRBV5-1,TRBJ2-7,NA,TGCGCCAGCAGCTTGTTAGCTAGCGGGGGACGCGAGCAGTACTTC,CASSLLASGGREQYF
NA,TRBV30,TRBJ1-2,NA,TGTGCCTGGAGGATCCGGGGCTATGGCTACACCTTC,CAWRIRGYGYTF
TRBD2,TRBV7-6,TRBJ2-1,NA,TGTGCCAGCAGCCCGTACCTAGCGGGAGATTCCTACAATGAGCAGTTCTTC,CASSPYLAGDSYNEQFF
TRBD2,TRBV5-1,TRBJ2-3,NA,TGCGCCAGCAGCTTGGGGATAGCGGGAGTTGATACGCAGTATTTT,CASSLGIAGVDTQYF
TRBD1,TRBV10-3,TRBJ1-2,NA,TGTGCCATCAGTGGTGACAGGGGGGTGGATGGCTACACCTTC,CAISGDRGVDGYTF
TRBD2,TRBV7-2,TRBJ2-5,NA,TGTGCCAGCAGCTTAAGATCGGGACTAGCGGAAGAGACCCAGTACTTC,CASSLRSGLAEETQYF
NA,TRBV5-4,TRBJ1-3,NA,TGTGCCAGCAATAACTCAGGTCTCTCTGGAAACACCATATATTTT,CASNNSGLSGNTIYF
NA,TRBV6-5,TRBJ2-3,NA,TGTGCCAGCAGTTACTCGATTTATGAGACAGATACGCAGTATTTT,CASSYSIYETDTQYF
TRBD2,TRBV14,TRBJ2-3,NA,TGTGCCAGCAGCCGGAAGGGAGGGGTAGATACGCAGTATTTT,CASSRKGGVDTQYF
TRBD1,TRBV5-1,TRBJ2-7,NA,TGCGCCAGCAGCTTCGACAGGGCCTACGAGCAGTACTTC,CASSFDRAYEQYF
TRBD1,TRBV9,TRBJ1-6,NA,TGTGCCAGCAGCTCGGAGGGGGGACAGAGAAATTCACCCCTCCACTTT,CASSSEGGQRNSPLHF
TRBD2,TRBV11-3,TRBJ2-3,once,TGTGCCAGCAGCTTAGCTTATCGGGGAGGGACAGATACGCAGTATTTT,CASSLAYRGGTDTQYF
NA,TRBV5-5,TRBJ1-3,few,TGTGCCAGCAGCCCTATGACAGACTCTGGAAACACCATATATTTT,CASSPMTDSGNTIYF
NA,TRBV28,TRBJ1-1,once,TGTGCCAGCAGTTTATTTGTGACGGGGATGATGAACACTGAAGCTTTCTTT,CASSLFVTGMMNTEAFF
TRBD1,TRBV7-6,TRBJ1-5,NA,TGTGCCAGCAGCTTAACGACAGGGCGGACCCAGCCCCAGCATTTT,CASSLTTGRTQPQHF
TRBD1,TRBV9,TRBJ1-1,few,TGTGCCAGCAGCAGGGACAGCCCGATGAACACTGAAGCTTTCTTT,CASSRDSPMNTEAFF
NA,TRBV30,TRBJ2-7,NA,TGTGCCTGGAGTGTACTTTCTAGCCACGAGCAGTACTTC,CAWSVLSSHEQYF
TRBD1,TRBV7-3,TRBJ1-1,NA,TGTGCCAGCAGCGCCGAAGACAGGGACTACACTGAAGCTTTCTTT,CASSAEDRDYTEAFF
NA,TRBV5-8,TRBJ2-2,once,TGTGCCAGCAGCCCCCTAGGGGGAAGGGACACCGGGGAGCTGTTTTTT,CASSPLGGRDTGELFF
NA,TRBV18,TRBJ1-1,once,TGTGCCAGCTCACCAGGCCGGGGGGGTGAAGCTTTCTTT,CASSPGRGGEAFF
TRBD2,TRBV19,TRBJ2-3,NA,TGTGCCAGTAGTATTGGCACTAGCGGCACAGATACGCAGTATTTT,CASSIGTSGTDTQYF
TRBD1,TRBV6-5,TRBJ1-2,NA,TGTGCCAGCATGGCAGGGGGCATTTATGGCTACACCTTC,CASMAGGIYGYTF